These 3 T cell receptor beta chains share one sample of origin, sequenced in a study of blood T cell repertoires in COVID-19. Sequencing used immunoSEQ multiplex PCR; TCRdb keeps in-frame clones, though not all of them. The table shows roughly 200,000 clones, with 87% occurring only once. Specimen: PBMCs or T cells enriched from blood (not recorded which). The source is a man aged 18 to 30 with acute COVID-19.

The CDR3, as DNA: TGTGCCAGTTCAGCCCGGGACAGGGGGCTCACAGATACGCAGTATTTT. This translates into CASSARDRGLTDTQYF. V gene TRBV28 combines with J gene TRBJ2-3; 12 bases are shared with TRBD1. The CDR3 length is 16 residues. Germline CDR1 reads MDHEN; CDR2 reads SYDVKM. Germline trimming cut 9 bases from V and 2 bases from J; bases unmatched to any gene: 9.

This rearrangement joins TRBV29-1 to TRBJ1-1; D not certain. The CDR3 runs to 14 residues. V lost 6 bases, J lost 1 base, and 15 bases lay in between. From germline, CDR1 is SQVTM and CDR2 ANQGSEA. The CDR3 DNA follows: TGCAGCGTGCACCCTCCGGGTCCGAACACTGAAGCTTTCTTT. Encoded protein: CSVHPPGPNTEAFF.

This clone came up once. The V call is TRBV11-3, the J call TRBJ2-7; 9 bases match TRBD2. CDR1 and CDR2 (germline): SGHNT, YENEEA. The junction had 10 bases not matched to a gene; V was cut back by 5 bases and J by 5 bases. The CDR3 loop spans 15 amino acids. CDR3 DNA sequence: TGTGCCAGCAGCGGACAGACTAGCGGAGGGGACGAGCAGTACTTC. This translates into CASSGQTSGGDEQYF.